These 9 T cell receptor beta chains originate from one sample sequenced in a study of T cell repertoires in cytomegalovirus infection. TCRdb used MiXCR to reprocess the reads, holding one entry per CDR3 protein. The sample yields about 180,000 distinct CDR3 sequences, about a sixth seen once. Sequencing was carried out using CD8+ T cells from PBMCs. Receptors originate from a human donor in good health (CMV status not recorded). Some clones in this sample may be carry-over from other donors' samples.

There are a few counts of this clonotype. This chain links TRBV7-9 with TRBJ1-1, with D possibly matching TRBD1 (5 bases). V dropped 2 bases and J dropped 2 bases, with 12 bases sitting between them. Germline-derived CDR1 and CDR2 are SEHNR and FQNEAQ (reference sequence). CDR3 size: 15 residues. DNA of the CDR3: TGTGCCAGCAGCTTAAAGCCCGGGACTAACACTGAAGCTTTCTTT. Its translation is CASSLKPGTNTEAFF.

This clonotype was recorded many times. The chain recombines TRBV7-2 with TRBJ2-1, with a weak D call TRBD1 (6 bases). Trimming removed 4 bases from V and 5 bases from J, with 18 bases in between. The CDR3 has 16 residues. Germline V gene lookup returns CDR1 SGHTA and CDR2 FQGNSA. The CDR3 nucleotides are TGTGCCAGCAGCTCCCTAACAGGGTGGAACAACAATGAGCAGTTCTTC. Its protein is CASSSLTGWNNNEQFF.

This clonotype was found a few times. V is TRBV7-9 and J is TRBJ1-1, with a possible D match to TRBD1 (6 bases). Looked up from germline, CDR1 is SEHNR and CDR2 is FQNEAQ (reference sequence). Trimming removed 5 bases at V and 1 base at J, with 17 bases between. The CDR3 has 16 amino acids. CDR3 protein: CASSPRGKGSNTEAFF. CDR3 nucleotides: TGTGCCAGCAGCCCCAGGGGAAAGGGGTCGAACACTGAAGCTTTCTTT.

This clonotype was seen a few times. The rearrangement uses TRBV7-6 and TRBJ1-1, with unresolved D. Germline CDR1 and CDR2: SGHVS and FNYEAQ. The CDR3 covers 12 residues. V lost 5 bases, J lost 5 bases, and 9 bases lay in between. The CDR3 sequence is CASSIEGTEAFF. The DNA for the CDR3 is TGTGCCAGCAGCATAGAAGGGACTGAAGCTTTCTTT. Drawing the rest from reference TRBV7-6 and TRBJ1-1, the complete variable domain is GAGVSQSPRYKVTKRGQDVALRCDPISGHVSLYWYRQALGQGPEFLTYFNYEAQQDKSGLPNDRFSAERPEGSISTLTIQRTEQRDSAMYRCASSIEGTEAFFGQGTRLTVV.

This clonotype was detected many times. CDR3 amino acids: CASSFEGEKLFF. The CDR3 nucleotides are TGTGCCAGCAGCTTTGAAGGGGAAAAACTGTTTTTT. J is TRBJ1-4 and V is TRBV7-8; D is unresolved. CDR3 length equals 12 residues. V was pared by 3 bases and J by 8 bases, with 7 bases between. The germline CDR1 and CDR2 sequences are SGHVS and FQNEAQ.

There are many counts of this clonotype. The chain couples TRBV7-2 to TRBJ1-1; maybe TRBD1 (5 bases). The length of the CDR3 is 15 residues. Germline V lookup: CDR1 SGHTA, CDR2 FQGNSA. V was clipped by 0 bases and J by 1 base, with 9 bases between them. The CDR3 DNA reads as TGTGCCAGCAGCTTAGCGCCGGGGACGAACACTGAAGCTTTCTTT. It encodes CASSLAPGTNTEAFF.

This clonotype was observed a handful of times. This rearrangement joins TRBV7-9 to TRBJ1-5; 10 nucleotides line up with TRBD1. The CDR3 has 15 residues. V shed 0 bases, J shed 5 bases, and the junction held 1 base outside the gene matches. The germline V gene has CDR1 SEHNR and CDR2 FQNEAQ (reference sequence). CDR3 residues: CASSLAGTGDQPQHF. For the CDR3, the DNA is TGTGCCAGCAGCTTAGCCGGGACAGGGGATCAGCCCCAGCATTTT.

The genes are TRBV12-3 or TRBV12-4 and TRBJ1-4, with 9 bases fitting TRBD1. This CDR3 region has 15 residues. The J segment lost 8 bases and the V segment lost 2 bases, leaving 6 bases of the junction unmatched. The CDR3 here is CASSLLGDRDEKLFF. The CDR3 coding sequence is TGTGCCAGCAGTTTATTGGGGGACAGGGACGAAAAACTGTTTTTT.

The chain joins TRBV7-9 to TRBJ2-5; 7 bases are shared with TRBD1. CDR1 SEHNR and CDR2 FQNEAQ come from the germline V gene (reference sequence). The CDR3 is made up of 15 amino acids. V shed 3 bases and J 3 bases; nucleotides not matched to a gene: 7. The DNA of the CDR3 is TGTGCCAGCAGCTTCCCCCACAGGGGAAAAGAGACCCAGTACTTC. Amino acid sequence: CASSFPHRGKETQYF.